Listed below are T cell receptor beta chains from one sample, sequenced in a study of radiation and T cells in renal cell carcinoma. TCRdb's copy holds only in-frame clones and misses some; the assay was immunoSEQ multiplex PCR. The table lists some 97,000 clones, more than 65% of them singletons, with approximately 7.7% in the top ten. Source: blood, taken from a patient whose treatment included radiotherapy and nephrectomy. All receptors derive from a man in his 60s with renal cell carcinoma. Each CDR3 is given with its conserved first and last residue. The order of the fields is clone size, V gene, J gene, D gene, CDR3 DNA, CDR3 protein. The D gene is left open where the match is weak. The size field is filled for only some rows; it gives once, few, many or a size class.

few	TRBV2	TRBJ2-5	-	TGTGCCAGCTCGTACGGGACGGAAGAGACCCAGTACTTC	CASSYGTEETQYF
-	TRBV7-2	TRBJ2-7	-	TGTGCCAGCAGCTTAAGAGGAGGGTTAGGCGAGCAGTACTTC	CASSLRGGLGEQYF
-	TRBV28	TRBJ1-1	-	TGTGCCAGCAGTTTACGTCCGAGGGCAGGCACTGAAGCTTTCTTT	CASSLRPRAGTEAFF
-	TRBV28	TRBJ2-7	-	TGTGCCAGCAGGGGCCGAGGACAAGGCCCGAGCTCCTACGAGCAGTACTTC	CASRGRGQGPSSYEQYF
-	TRBV6-5	TRBJ1-5	-	TGTGCCAGCAGCCGGGACCGCAATCAGCCCCAGCATTTT	CASSRDRNQPQHF
-	TRBV4-1	TRBJ2-1	TRBD2	TGCGCCAGCAGCCTCCTAGCGGGAGGATTCAATGAGCAGTTCTTC	CASSLLAGGFNEQFF
-	TRBV5-1	TRBJ2-7	TRBD2	TGCGCCAGCAGCTTGGCCATCACGGGAGGCTACGAGCAGTACTTC	CASSLAITGGYEQYF
-	TRBV28	TRBJ1-5	-	TGTGCCAGCAGTTTAGCGGGGGAGGGCCAGCCCCAGCATTTT	CASSLAGEGQPQHF
-	TRBV5-1	TRBJ2-3	-	TGCGCCAGCAATGCGGGAAGCACAGATACGCAGTATTTT	CASNAGSTDTQYF
-	TRBV2	TRBJ2-7	TRBD2	TGTGCCAGCGGGACTAGCGGCGGCTCCTACGAGCAGTACTTC	CASGTSGGSYEQYF
-	TRBV7-2	TRBJ2-6	-	TGTGCCAGCAGCTTCCCAGGTTACGGGGCCAACGTCCTGACTTTC	CASSFPGYGANVLTF
-	TRBV6-1	TRBJ2-7	-	TGTGCCAGCAGTTTGACAGAGCTCTACGAGCAGTACTTC	CASSLTELYEQYF
few	TRBV6-6	TRBJ2-2	TRBD2	TGTGCCTTAAGGGCTAGCGGGAACACCGGGGAGCTGTTTTTT	CALRASGNTGELFF
-	TRBV27	TRBJ2-7	TRBD1	TGTGCCAGCAGTACTTCAGGGGGCCTCTACGAGCAGTACTTC	CASSTSGGLYEQYF
once	TRBV6-5	TRBJ1-3	-	TGTGCCAGCAGAGGACTCTTCTCTGGAAACACCATATATTTT	CASRGLFSGNTIYF
-	TRBV19	TRBJ1-2	-	TGTGCCACTAGTCCCAGGGTCGGGACCTATGGCTACACCTTC	CATSPRVGTYGYTF
-	TRBV30	TRBJ1-6	-	TGTGCCTGGAGTGGCCCCGGCGGGGCGAATTCACCCCTCCACTTT	CAWSGPGGANSPLHF
-	TRBV9	TRBJ2-5	-	TGTGCCAGCAGCGTAGCTGGGGGAGAGGGCCAAGAGACCCAGTACTTC	CASSVAGGEGQETQYF
-	TRBV6-6	TRBJ1-3	-	TGTGCCAGCAGTGTCGGTTCCCTCTCTGGAAACACCATATATTTT	CASSVGSLSGNTIYF
-	TRBV6-1	TRBJ2-3	-	TGTGCCAGCAAGTTTACTCCTAGCACAGATACGCAGTATTTT	CASKFTPSTDTQYF
-	TRBV5-6	TRBJ1-5	-	TGTGCCAGCAGCTCCCTGACTTATAGCAATCAGCCCCAGCATTTT	CASSSLTYSNQPQHF
few	TRBV5-1	TRBJ2-1	-	TGCGCCAGCAGCTTCTCTCAGGGAACCGTGGGTGAGCAGTTCTTC	CASSFSQGTVGEQFF
-	TRBV27	TRBJ2-7	TRBD2	TGTGCCAGCAGCCTAGCGGGAAGGGGTTACGAGCAGTACTTC	CASSLAGRGYEQYF
-	TRBV5-4	TRBJ1-1	-	TGTGCCAGCAGCTTGGCCGGGGGGTGGAACACTGAAGCTTTCTTT	CASSLAGGWNTEAFF
-	TRBV6-5	TRBJ2-3	TRBD2	TGTGCCAGCAGTGTTAGCGGGAGCACGAATACGCAGTATTTT	CASSVSGSTNTQYF
once	TRBV15	TRBJ1-5	-	TGTGCCACCAGCAGAGATCCCAGATACGATCAGCCCCAGCATTTT	CATSRDPRYDQPQHF
-	TRBV28	TRBJ1-1	-	TGTGCCAGCAGTTTAGGTCAGGGCGAAGCTTTCTTT	CASSLGQGEAFF
many	TRBV4-3	TRBJ2-1	TRBD2	TGCGCCAGCAGCCAAGGTCTAGCGGGGTCCTACAATGAGCAGTTCTTC	CASSQGLAGSYNEQFF
-	TRBV5-1	TRBJ2-1	-	TGCGCCAGCAGCCCCCTCCCAAATGAGCAGTTCTTC	CASSPLPNEQFF
-	TRBV11-1	TRBJ2-7	-	TGTGCCAGCAGCTCCCCCTCCAGGGACGAGCAGTACTTC	CASSSPSRDEQYF
-	TRBV28	TRBJ2-3	-	TGTGCCAGCAGTTTCGGGCAGAACCGCGATACGCAGTATTTT	CASSFGQNRDTQYF
-	TRBV10-2	TRBJ2-3	TRBD2	TGCGCCAGCAGATGGCTGGGAGGGGGCACAGATACGCAGTATTTT	CASRWLGGGTDTQYF
-	TRBV4-3	TRBJ1-5	-	TGCGCCAGCAGCCAAGAACCAGGGTTCAATCAGCCCCAGCATTTT	CASSQEPGFNQPQHF
-	TRBV5-4	TRBJ2-7	TRBD2	TGTGCCAGCAGCTTGGGGGGACTAGCGGACTACGAGCAGTACTTC	CASSLGGLADYEQYF
-	TRBV28	TRBJ2-7	TRBD2	TGTGCCAGCAGTTTTTCTCCGGTTGACCTAGCGGGAGGGCCTAACGAGCAGTACTTC	CASSFSPVDLAGGPNEQYF
-	TRBV4-2	TRBJ2-4	TRBD2	TGTGCCAGCAGCCAGGGGGGAGACGGGAGGCGTCAGTACTTC	CASSQGGDGRRQYF
-	TRBV11-2	TRBJ2-1	TRBD2	TGTGCCAGCAGCTTAGATAAAGGTAGCGGGAGGTATGAGCAGTTCTTC	CASSLDKGSGRYEQFF
-	TRBV5-1	TRBJ2-7	-	TGCGCCAGCAGCTTGCTGGGGGGCGAGCAGTACTTC	CASSLLGGEQYF
-	TRBV5-1	TRBJ1-1	TRBD1	TGCGCCAGCAGCGACCTACCCTGGACAGGGAGGACTGAAGCTTTCTTT	CASSDLPWTGRTEAFF
-	TRBV6-1	TRBJ1-2	-	TGTGCCAGCAGTGAATATGGGGGGCGCCTCCATGGCTACACCTTC	CASSEYGGRLHGYTF